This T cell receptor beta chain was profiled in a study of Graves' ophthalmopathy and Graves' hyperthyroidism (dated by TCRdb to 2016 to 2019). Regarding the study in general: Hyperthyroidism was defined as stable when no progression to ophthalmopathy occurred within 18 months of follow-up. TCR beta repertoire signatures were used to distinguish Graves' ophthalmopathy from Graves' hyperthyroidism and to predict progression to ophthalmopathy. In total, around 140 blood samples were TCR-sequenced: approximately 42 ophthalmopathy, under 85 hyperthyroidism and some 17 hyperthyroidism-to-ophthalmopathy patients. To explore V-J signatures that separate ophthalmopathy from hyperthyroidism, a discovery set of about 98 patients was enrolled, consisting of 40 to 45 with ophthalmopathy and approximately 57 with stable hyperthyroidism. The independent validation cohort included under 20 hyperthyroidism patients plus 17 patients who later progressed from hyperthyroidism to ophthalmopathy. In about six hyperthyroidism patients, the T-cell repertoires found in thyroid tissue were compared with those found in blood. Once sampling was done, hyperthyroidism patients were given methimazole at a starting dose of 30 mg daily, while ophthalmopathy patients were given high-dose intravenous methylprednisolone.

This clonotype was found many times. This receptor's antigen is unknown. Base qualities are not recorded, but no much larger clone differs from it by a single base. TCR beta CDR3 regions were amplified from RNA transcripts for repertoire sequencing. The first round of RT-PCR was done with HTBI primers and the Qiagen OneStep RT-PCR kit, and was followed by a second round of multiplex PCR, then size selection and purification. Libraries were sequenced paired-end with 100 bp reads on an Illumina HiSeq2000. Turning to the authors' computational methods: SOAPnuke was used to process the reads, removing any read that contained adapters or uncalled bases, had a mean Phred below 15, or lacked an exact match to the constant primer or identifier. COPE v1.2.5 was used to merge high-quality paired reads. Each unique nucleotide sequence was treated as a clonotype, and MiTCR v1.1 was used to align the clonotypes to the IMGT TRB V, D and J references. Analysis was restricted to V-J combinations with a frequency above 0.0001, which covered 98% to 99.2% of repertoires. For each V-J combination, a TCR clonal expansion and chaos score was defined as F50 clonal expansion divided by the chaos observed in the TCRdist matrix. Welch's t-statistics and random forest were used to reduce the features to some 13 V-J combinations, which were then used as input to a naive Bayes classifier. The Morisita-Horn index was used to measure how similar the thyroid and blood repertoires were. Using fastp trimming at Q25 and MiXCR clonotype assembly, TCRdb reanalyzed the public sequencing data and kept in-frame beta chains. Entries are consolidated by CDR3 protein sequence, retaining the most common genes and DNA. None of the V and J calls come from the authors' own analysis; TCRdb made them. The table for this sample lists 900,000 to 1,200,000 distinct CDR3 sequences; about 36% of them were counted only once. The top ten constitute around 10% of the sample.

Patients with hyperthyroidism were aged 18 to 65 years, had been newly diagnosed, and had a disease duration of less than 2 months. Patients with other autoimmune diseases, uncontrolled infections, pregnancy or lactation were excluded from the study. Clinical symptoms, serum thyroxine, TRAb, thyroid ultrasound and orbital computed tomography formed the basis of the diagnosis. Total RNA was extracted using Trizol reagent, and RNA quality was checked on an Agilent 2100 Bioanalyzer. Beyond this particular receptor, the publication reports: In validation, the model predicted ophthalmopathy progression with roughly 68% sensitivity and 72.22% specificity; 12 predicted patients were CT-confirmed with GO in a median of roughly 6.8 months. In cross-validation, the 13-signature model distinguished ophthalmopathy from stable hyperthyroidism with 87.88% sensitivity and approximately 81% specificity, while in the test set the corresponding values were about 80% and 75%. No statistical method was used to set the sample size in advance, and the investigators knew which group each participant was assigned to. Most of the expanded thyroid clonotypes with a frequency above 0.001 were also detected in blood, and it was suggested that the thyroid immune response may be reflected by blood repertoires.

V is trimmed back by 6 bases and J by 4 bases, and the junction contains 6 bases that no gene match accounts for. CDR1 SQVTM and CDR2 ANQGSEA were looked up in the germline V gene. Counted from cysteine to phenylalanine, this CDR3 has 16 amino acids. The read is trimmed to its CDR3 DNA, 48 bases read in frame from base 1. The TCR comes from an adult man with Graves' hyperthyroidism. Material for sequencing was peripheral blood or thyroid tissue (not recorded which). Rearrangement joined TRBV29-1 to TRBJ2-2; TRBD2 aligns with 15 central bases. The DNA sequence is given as TGCAGCGTAGCCGGGACTAGCGGGGGGTTCACCGGGGAGCTGTTTTTT. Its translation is CSVAGTSGGFTGELFF.